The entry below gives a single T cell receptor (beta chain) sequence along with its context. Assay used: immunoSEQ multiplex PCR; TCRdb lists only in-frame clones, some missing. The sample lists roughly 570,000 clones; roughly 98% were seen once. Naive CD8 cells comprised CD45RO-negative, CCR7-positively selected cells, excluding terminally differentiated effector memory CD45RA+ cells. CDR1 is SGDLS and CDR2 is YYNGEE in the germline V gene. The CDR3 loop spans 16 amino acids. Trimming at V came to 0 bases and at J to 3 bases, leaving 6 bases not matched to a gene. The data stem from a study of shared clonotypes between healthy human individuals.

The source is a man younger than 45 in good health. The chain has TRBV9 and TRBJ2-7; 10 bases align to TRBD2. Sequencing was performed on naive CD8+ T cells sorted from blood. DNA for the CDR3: TGTGCCAGCAGCGTAGGTACTAGCGGGACTCACTACGAGCAGTACTTC. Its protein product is CASSVGTSGTHYEQYF.